This is a list of T cell receptor beta chains from one sample in a study of Ad26.COV2.S vaccination and SARS-CoV-2 variants. Clones were read by immunoSEQ multiplex PCR, and TCRdb kept only the in-frame ones, dropping some. The sample lists approximately 250,000 clones; around nine tenths were seen once. Sequences were derived from peripheral blood, sampled in a trial of Ad26.COV2.S vaccine versus placebo. The receptors shown here come from a person between 18 and 65 years old who received the Ad26.COV2.S COVID-19 vaccine or a placebo. Both conserved end residues are part of each CDR3. The D gene is left open where the match is weak. Some rows mark clone size as missing; the rest say once, few, many or name a class of expanded clone.

v_call	clone_size	j_call	d_call	cdr3_aa	cdr3_nt
TRBV18	NA	TRBJ2-5	TRBD1	CASSPLGQGSAQYF	TGTGCCAGCTCACCACTAGGACAGGGATCCGCCCAGTACTTC
TRBV2	NA	TRBJ2-3	TRBD2	CASKSLLELAGEPDTQYF	TGTGCCAGCAAGAGCCTACTTGAGCTAGCGGGAGAACCAGATACGCAGTATTTT
TRBV28	NA	TRBJ2-5	NA	CASKQKGSTLQETQYF	TGTGCCAGCAAACAAAAGGGCTCAACCCTCCAAGAGACCCAGTACTTC
TRBV5-1	few	TRBJ1-1	NA	CASSTTGTMNTEAFF	TGCGCCAGCAGCACTACGGGAACGATGAACACTGAAGCTTTCTTT
TRBV29-1	NA	TRBJ2-2	NA	CSVERKGGELFF	TGCAGCGTTGAAAGAAAGGGCGGGGAGCTGTTTTTT
TRBV9	NA	TRBJ2-5	NA	CASSVGGETQYF	TGTGCCAGCAGCGTAGGCGGAGAGACCCAGTACTTC
TRBV5-1	NA	TRBJ2-3	NA	CASTAWDSTDTQYF	TGCGCCAGCACCGCTTGGGACAGCACAGATACGCAGTATTTT
TRBV7-2	NA	TRBJ2-3	TRBD1	CASSLGTGLTDTQYF	TGTGCCAGCAGCTTGGGGACAGGACTCACAGATACGCAGTATTTT
TRBV7-2	NA	TRBJ2-2	NA	CASSLAPVGINTGELFF	TGTGCCAGCAGCTTAGCGCCAGTAGGGATAAACACCGGGGAGCTGTTTTTT
TRBV2	NA	TRBJ2-1	TRBD2	CASSEFLAENNEQFF	TGTGCCAGCAGTGAGTTCCTAGCGGAGAACAATGAGCAGTTCTTC
TRBV10-3	NA	TRBJ2-7	TRBD1	CAISESSRGPYEQYF	TGTGCCATCAGTGAGTCGAGTAGGGGGCCCTACGAGCAGTACTTC
TRBV15	NA	TRBJ2-3	NA	CATSRQTLTGRTDTQYF	TGTGCCACCAGCAGACAAACATTGACGGGCCGCACAGATACGCAGTATTTT
TRBV5-1	NA	TRBJ1-1	TRBD1	CASSVPGQGDLAFF	TGCGCCAGCAGCGTACCGGGACAGGGGGACCTAGCTTTCTTT
TRBV5-1	NA	TRBJ2-7	TRBD1	CASSLLLGQDYEQYF	TGCGCCAGCAGCTTACTGCTGGGACAGGACTACGAGCAGTACTTC
TRBV3-1/TRBV3-2	NA	TRBJ2-5	NA	CASSQFTREETQYF	TGTGCCAGCAGCCAATTCACCCGGGAGGAGACCCAGTACTTC
TRBV12-5	few	TRBJ2-1	NA	CASGLAGPYNEQFF	TGTGCTAGTGGTTTGGCGGGACCCTACAATGAGCAGTTCTTC
TRBV27	NA	TRBJ1-2	NA	CASSFGVRGYGYTF	TGTGCCAGCAGTTTCGGGGTGAGGGGTTATGGCTACACCTTC
TRBV3-1/TRBV3-2	NA	TRBJ1-1	TRBD1	CASSLGQGRRGNTEAFF	TGTGCCAGCAGCCTCGGACAGGGGCGACGGGGTAACACTGAAGCTTTCTTT
TRBV9	NA	TRBJ1-2	NA	CASSAQGRGYTF	TGTGCCAGCAGCGCGCAGGGTCGGGGCTACACCTTC
TRBV3-1/TRBV3-2	NA	TRBJ2-1	TRBD2	CASALAGGSYNEQFF	TGTGCCAGCGCGCTAGCGGGGGGTTCCTACAATGAGCAGTTCTTC
TRBV2	NA	TRBJ2-1	TRBD1	CASSRTHRGLENEQFF	TGTGCCAGCAGCCGAACCCACAGGGGGCTCGAAAATGAGCAGTTCTTC
TRBV5-6	NA	TRBJ2-1	NA	CASSLGAQGDEQFF	TGTGCCAGCAGCTTGGGGGCGCAGGGAGATGAGCAGTTCTTC
TRBV5-6	NA	TRBJ2-3	NA	CASSLYRDWEDTQYF	TGTGCCAGCAGCTTGTACAGGGATTGGGAAGATACGCAGTATTTT
TRBV11-3	NA	TRBJ1-4	NA	CASSRARGARAGEKLFF	TGTGCCAGCAGCCGCGCTAGGGGGGCCAGGGCAGGTGAAAAACTGTTTTTT
TRBV10-3	NA	TRBJ2-7	NA	CAIRSSSYEQYF	TGTGCCATCAGGTCAAGCTCCTACGAGCAGTACTTC
TRBV4-2	NA	TRBJ2-1	NA	CASSRKRPAPTGRGEQFF	TGTGCCAGCAGCCGAAAGAGACCAGCCCCGACAGGCAGGGGTGAGCAGTTCTTC
TRBV6-6	NA	TRBJ2-1	TRBD1	CASSRTGGYNEQFF	TGTGCCAGCAGTCGGACAGGGGGGTACAATGAGCAGTTCTTC
TRBV3-1/TRBV3-2	NA	TRBJ1-2	TRBD1	CASGRTGSYYGYTF	TGTGCCAGCGGGCGGACAGGGAGTTACTATGGCTACACCTTC
TRBV7-5	NA	TRBJ2-5	NA	CARSLGRRDRGRETQYF	TGTGCCAGAAGCTTAGGTCGCCGGGACAGGGGGCGAGAGACCCAGTACTTC
TRBV11-2	NA	TRBJ2-7	TRBD2	CASRNLAGGPPGEQYF	TGTGCCAGCAGAAATCTAGCGGGGGGCCCTCCGGGAGAGCAGTACTTC
TRBV19	NA	TRBJ1-3	NA	CASQGVGNTIYF	TGTGCCAGCCAGGGTGTTGGAAACACCATATATTTT
TRBV11-2	NA	TRBJ2-5	NA	CASSQLGRATQETQYF	TGTGCCAGCAGCCAACTAGGCAGGGCAACCCAAGAGACCCAGTACTTC
TRBV6-5	NA	TRBJ2-6	NA	CASSYLRYTGANVLTF	TGTGCCAGCAGTTACCTTAGGTACACTGGGGCCAACGTCCTGACTTTC
TRBV7-9	NA	TRBJ2-5	TRBD1	CASRPGQGIRETQYF	TGTGCCAGCAGGCCGGGACAGGGAATAAGAGAGACCCAGTACTTC
TRBV10-3	NA	TRBJ1-1	NA	CAIRLGGSTEAFF	TGTGCCATCAGGCTCGGGGGGAGCACTGAAGCTTTCTTT
TRBV7-2	NA	TRBJ2-7	NA	CASSSGAGAHEQYF	TGTGCCAGCAGCTCCGGGGCAGGGGCCCACGAGCAGTACTTC
TRBV19	many	TRBJ1-5	NA	CASSRDIRRNQPQHF	TGTGCCAGTAGTCGGGACATTAGGCGCAATCAGCCCCAGCATTTT
TRBV6-5	NA	TRBJ1-5	TRBD1	CASSRQGGQPQHF	TGTGCCAGCAGCAGACAGGGCGGCCAGCCCCAGCATTTT
TRBV24-1	NA	TRBJ1-1	NA	CATSDRGVGAFF	TGTGCCACCAGTGATAGGGGGGTTGGGGCTTTCTTT
TRBV9	many	TRBJ1-3	NA	CASSVGSSGNTIYF	TGTGCCAGCAGCGTAGGCAGCTCTGGAAACACCATATATTTT
TRBV12-5	NA	TRBJ2-2	NA	CASGLVQGTTGELFF	TGTGCTAGTGGTTTGGTACAGGGCACCACCGGGGAGCTGTTTTTT
TRBV7-8	NA	TRBJ2-1	NA	CASSPQGSLINEQFF	TGTGCCAGCAGCCCACAGGGATCGCTAATCAATGAGCAGTTCTTC
TRBV7-2	NA	TRBJ2-1	TRBD1	CASSTQGAIEGNEQFF	TGTGCCAGCAGCACACAGGGGGCCATCGAAGGTAATGAGCAGTTCTTC
TRBV7-2	NA	TRBJ2-5	NA	CASRPDSRSETQYF	TGTGCCAGCAGGCCGGACTCCCGGTCGGAGACCCAGTACTTC
TRBV18	NA	TRBJ2-3	NA	CASSPGGIADTQYF	TGTGCCAGCTCACCCGGTGGTATCGCAGATACGCAGTATTTT
TRBV11-3	NA	TRBJ1-3	NA	CASSLERTGAAGNTIYF	TGTGCCAGCAGCCTAGAACGGACGGGAGCCGCCGGAAACACCATATATTTT
TRBV30	NA	TRBJ2-7	TRBD1	CAWGRTGLTYEQYF	TGTGCCTGGGGAAGGACAGGGTTGACCTACGAGCAGTACTTC
TRBV5-5	NA	TRBJ1-6	TRBD1	CASSLVGQGANSPLHF	TGTGCCAGCAGCTTGGTTGGGCAGGGGGCGAATTCACCCCTCCACTTT